This T cell receptor (beta chain) was retrieved from a study of cytomegalovirus exposure and HLA in healthy donors. Broader study findings: Data from an earlier analysis indicated that most TCR beta V segments were productive either about 90% or about 30% of the time. Common viral pathogens (according to a later analysis) appeared linked to several of the most significant clusters.

In the PCR, 60 Vbeta and 13 Jbeta primers were used. As handled by the study authors: In a later analysis, approximately 80 million unique TCR beta chains included roughly 11 million shared by two or more donors. Using immunoSEQ multiplex PCR, the repertoire was profiled, and TCRdb retains in-frame clones only, with some absent. Clonal size and the V and J genes are those of that table, whereas D and trimming came from the DNA. The sample lists 200,000 to 250,000 clones; just under 85% were seen once. A remark on this clone: Its specificity is not known.

Germline values: CDR1 SNHLY, CDR2 FYNNEI. With 2 bases removed from V and 0 bases from J, the gap between germline ends came to 7 bases. CDR3 length: 15 amino acids. V is TRBV2 and J is TRBJ2-2; D remains unclear. The TCR sequence derives from a woman in her forties in good health and CMV-seronegative. What was sequenced was PBMCs. CDR3 amino acids: CASSEQTANTGELFF. The DNA of the CDR3 is TGTGCCAGCAGTGAACAAACAGCGAACACCGGGGAGCTGTTTTTT.